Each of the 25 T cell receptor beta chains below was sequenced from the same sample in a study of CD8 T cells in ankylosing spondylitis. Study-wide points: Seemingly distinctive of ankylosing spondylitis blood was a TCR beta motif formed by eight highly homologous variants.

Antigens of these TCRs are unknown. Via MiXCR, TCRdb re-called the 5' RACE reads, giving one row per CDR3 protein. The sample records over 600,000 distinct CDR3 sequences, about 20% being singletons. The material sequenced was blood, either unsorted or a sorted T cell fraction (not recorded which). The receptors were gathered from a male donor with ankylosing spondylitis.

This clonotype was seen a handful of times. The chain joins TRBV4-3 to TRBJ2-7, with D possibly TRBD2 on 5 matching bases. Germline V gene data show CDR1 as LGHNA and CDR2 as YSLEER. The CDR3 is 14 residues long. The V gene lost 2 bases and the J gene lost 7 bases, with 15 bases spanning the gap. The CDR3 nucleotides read TGCGCCAGCAGCCAATCACTAGTAGTCGTGGAGCAGTACTTC. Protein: CASSQSLVVVEQYF.

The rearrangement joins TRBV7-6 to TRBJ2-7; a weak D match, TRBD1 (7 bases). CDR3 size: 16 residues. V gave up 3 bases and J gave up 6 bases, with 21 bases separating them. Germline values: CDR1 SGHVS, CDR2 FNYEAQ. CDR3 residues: CASSFGGGASLPEQYF. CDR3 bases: TGTGCCAGCAGCTTTGGAGGGGGCGCATCCCTACCCGAGCAGTACTTC. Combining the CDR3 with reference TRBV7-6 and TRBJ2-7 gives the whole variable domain GAGVSQSPRYKVTKRGQDVALRCDPISGHVSLYWYRQALGQGPEFLTYFNYEAQQDKSGLPNDRFSAERPEGSISTLTIQRTEQRDSAMYRCASSFGGGASLPEQYFGPGTRLTVT.

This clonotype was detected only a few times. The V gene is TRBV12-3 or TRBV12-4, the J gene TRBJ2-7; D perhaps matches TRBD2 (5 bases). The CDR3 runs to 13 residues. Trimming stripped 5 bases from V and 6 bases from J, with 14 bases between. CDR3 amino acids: CASSPWGVLEQYF. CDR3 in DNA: TGTGCCAGCAGTCCGTGGGGAGTCCTCGAGCAGTACTTC.

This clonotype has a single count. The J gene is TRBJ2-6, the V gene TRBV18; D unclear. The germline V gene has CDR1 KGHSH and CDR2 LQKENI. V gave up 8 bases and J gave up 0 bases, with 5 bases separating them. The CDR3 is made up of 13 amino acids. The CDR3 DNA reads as TGTGCCAGCGCCGACTCTGGGGCCAACGTCCTGACTTTC. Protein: CASADSGANVLTF.

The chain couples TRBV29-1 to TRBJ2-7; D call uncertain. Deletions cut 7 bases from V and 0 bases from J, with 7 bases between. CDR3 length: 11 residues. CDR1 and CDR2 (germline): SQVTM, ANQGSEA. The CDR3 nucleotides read TGCAGCGCCGGATTCTCCTACGAGCAGTACTTC. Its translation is CSAGFSYEQYF.

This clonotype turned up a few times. The CDR3: CASSLSQGSYNSPLHF. CDR3 bases: TGTGCCAGCAGTTTATCGCAGGGATCCTATAATTCACCCCTCCACTTT. The chain recombines TRBV27 with TRBJ1-6; perhaps TRBD1 as D (5 bases). From germline, CDR1 is MNHEY and CDR2 SMNVEV (reference sequence). Trimming removed 0 bases at V and 1 base at J, with 7 bases between. CDR3 length: 16 residues.

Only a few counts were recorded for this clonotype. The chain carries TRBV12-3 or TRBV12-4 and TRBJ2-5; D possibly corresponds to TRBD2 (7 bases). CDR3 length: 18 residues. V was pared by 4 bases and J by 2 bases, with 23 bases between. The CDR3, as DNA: TGTGCCAGCAGTTCAGGAGGGGGGGATATCTGGACGCAAGAGACCCAGTACTTC. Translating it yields CASSSGGGDIWTQETQYF.

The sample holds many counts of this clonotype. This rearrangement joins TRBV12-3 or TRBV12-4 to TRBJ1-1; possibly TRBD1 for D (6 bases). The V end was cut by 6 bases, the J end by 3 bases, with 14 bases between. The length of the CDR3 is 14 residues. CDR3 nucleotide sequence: TGTGCCAGCAGCCCTACAGGGCGGTACACTGAAGCTTTCTTT. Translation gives CASSPTGRYTEAFF.

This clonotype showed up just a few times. CDR3: CATSRAATAYEKLFF. The CDR3 coding sequence is TGTGCCACCAGCAGAGCCGCGACAGCATATGAAAAACTGTTTTTT. The chain combines TRBV15 with TRBJ1-4; perhaps TRBD1 as D (5 bases). CDR1 and CDR2 from the germline V gene are LNHNV and YYDKDF (reference sequence). V was pared by 1 base and J by 6 bases, with 12 bases between. CDR3 length equals 15 residues.

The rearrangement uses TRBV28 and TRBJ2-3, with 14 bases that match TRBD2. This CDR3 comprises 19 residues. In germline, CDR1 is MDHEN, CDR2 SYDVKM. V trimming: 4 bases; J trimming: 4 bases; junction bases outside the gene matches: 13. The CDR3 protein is CASSYPPGLAGASADTQYF. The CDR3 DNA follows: TGTGCCAGCAGTTACCCCCCGGGACTAGCGGGAGCAAGCGCAGATACGCAGTATTTT.

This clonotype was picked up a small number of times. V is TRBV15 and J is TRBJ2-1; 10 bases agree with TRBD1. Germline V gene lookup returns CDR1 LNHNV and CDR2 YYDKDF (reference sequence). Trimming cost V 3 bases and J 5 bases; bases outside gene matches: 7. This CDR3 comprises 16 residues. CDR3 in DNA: TGTGCCACCAGCAGCTGGGTAGGACAGGGGGACAATGAGCAGTTCTTC. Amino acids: CATSSWVGQGDNEQFF.

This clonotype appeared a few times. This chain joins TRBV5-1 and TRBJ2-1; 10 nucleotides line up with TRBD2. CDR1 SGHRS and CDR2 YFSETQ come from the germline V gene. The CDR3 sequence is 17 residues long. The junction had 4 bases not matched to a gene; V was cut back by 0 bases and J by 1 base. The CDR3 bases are TGCGCCAGCAGCTTGGGTCTAGCGGGAGTATCCTACAATGAGCAGTTCTTC. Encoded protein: CASSLGLAGVSYNEQFF.

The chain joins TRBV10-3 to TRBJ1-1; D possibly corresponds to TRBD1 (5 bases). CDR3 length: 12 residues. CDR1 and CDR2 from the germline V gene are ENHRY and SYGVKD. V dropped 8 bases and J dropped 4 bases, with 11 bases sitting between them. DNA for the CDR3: TGTGCCATCCACGGGGGGGGCACTGAAGCTTTCTTT. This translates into CAIHGGGTEAFF.

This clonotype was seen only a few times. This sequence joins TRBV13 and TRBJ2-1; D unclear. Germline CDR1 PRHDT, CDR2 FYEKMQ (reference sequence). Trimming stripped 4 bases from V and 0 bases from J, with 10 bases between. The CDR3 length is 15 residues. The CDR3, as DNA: TGTGCCAGCAGCTACCGGGCGAGCTCCTACAATGAGCAGTTCTTC. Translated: CASSYRASSYNEQFF.

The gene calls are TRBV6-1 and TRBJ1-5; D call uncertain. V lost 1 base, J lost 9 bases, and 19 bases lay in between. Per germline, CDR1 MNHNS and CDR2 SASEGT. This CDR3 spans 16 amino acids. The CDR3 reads CASSEVGGRVIRPQHF. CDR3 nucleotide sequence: TGTGCCAGCAGTGAAGTCGGTGGACGGGTAATACGGCCCCAGCATTTT.

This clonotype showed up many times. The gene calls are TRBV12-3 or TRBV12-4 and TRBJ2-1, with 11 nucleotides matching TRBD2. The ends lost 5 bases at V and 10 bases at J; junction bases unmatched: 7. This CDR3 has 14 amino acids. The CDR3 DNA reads TGTGCCAGCAGTGCACAACTAGCGGGAGTGGAGCAGTTCTTC. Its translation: CASSAQLAGVEQFF.

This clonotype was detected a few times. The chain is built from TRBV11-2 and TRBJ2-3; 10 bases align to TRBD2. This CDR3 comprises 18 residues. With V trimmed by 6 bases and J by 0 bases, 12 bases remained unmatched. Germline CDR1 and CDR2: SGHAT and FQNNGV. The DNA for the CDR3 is TGTGCCAGCAGTTCTATTAGCGGGAGGTCACCTAGCACAGATACGCAGTATTTT. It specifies CASSSISGRSPSTDTQYF.

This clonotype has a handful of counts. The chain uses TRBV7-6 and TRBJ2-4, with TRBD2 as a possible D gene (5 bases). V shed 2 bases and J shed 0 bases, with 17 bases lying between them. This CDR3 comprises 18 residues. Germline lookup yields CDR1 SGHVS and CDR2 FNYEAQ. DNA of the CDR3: TGTGCCAGCAGCTTATTTTCGGGAATTGAGGTAGCCAAAAACATTCAGTACTTC. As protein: CASSLFSGIEVAKNIQYF.

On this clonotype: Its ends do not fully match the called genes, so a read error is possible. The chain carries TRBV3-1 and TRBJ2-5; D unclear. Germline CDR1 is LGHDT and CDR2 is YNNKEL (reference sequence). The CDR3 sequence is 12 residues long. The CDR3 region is CASNYFGETQHF. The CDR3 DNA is TGTGCCAGCAATTACTTCGGAGAGACCCAGCACTTC.

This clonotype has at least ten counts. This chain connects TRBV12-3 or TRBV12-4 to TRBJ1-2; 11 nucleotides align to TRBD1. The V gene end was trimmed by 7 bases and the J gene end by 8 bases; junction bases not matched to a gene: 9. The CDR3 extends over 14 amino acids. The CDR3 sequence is CASTIWDRGRGYTF. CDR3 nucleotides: TGTGCCAGCACCATCTGGGACAGGGGGAGAGGCTACACCTTC.

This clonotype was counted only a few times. The CDR3 DNA follows: TGTGCCAGCAGCTTAGTAGTGGGGGGCGCAGATACGCAGTATTTT. Translated, it gives CASSLVVGGADTQYF. This chain links TRBV11-2 with TRBJ2-3; D is perhaps TRBD1 or TRBD2 (6 bases each). The CDR3 sequence is 15 residues long. V dropped 1 base and J dropped 4 bases, with 12 bases sitting between them. The germline CDR1 and CDR2 sequences are SGHAT and FQNNGV.

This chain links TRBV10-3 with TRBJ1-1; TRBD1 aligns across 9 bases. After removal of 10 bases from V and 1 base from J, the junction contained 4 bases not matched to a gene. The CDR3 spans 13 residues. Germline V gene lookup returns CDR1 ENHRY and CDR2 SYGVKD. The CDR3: CATGDRENTEAFF. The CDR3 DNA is TGTGCCACCGGGGACAGGGAGAACACTGAAGCTTTCTTT.

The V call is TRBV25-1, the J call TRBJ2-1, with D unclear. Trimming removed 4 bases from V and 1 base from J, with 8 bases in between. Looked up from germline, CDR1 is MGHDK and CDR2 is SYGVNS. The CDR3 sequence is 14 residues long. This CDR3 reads CASSGPTSYNEQFF. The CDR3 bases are TGTGCCAGCAGTGGCCCGACTTCCTACAATGAGCAGTTCTTC.

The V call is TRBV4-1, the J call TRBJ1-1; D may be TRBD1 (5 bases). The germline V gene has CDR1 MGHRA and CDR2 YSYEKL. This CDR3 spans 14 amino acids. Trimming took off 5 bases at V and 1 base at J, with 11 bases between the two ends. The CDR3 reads CASSYTTENTEAFF. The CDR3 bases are TGCGCCAGCAGCTATACGACAGAGAACACTGAAGCTTTCTTT.

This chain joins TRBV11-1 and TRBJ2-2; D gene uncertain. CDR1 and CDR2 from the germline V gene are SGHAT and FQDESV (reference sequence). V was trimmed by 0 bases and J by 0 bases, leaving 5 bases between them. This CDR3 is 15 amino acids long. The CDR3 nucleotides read TGTGCCAGCAGCTTAGCAGATCCGAACACCGGGGAGCTGTTTTTT. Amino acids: CASSLADPNTGELFF. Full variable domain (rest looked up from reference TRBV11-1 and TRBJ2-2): EAEVAQSPRYKITEKSQAVAFWCDPISGHATLYWYRQILGQGPELLVQFQDESVVDDSQLPKDRFSAERLKGVDSTLKIQPAELGDSAMYLCASSLADPNTGELFFGEGSRLTVL.